These 15 T cell receptor beta chains were all obtained from the same sample, sequenced in a study of OX40 agonist ivuxolimab in advanced cancers. The method was immunoSEQ multiplex PCR; TCRdb's version includes in-frame clones alone and lacks a portion of them. The data hold 70,000 or so clones, with roughly 88% observed a single time. The sequencing here drew on CD4+ or CD8+ T cells sorted from blood, taken in a trial of the OX40 agonist ivuxolimab. The receptor source for this set is an adult with an advanced solid tumor such as melanoma, head and neck, liver or kidney cancer.

This clone counts as medium-sized (0.01 to 0.1%). Here the CDR3 DNA reads TGCGCCAGCAGCGGAACCGGGACAGGGGCTGAGCAGTTCTTC. Amino acid sequence: CASSGTGTGAEQFF. The chain recombines TRBV5-1 with TRBJ2-1, with TRBD1 identical over 10 bases. This CDR3 is built from 14 residues. Germline CDR1 and CDR2: SGHRS and YFSETQ. The V gene end was trimmed by 4 bases and the J gene end by 9 bases; junction bases not matched to a gene: 7.

The rearrangement links TRBV28 to TRBJ2-4; 7 positions match TRBD2. This CDR3 spans 16 amino acids. Trimming removed 6 bases from V and 2 bases from J; junction bases left unmatched: 10. The germline V gene has CDR1 MDHEN and CDR2 SYDVKM. CDR3 DNA sequence: TGTGCCAGCAGCCCCTGGGGGGGTGGGTCCAAAAACATTCAGTACTTC. The encoded protein is CASSPWGGGSKNIQYF.

This chain joins TRBV28 and TRBJ1-2; 10 bases align to TRBD1. V was clipped by 10 bases and J by 2 bases; unmatched bases: 13. The germline V gene encodes CDR1 MDHEN and CDR2 SYDVKM. This CDR3 has 16 amino acids. The CDR3 region has the DNA TGTGCCATTATGAGGGACAGGGGTTACGAAAACTATGGCTACACCTTC. Residues: CAIMRDRGYENYGYTF.

The rearrangement joins TRBV28 to TRBJ1-1; D unresolved. Germline CDR1 and CDR2: MDHEN and SYDVKM. V was clipped by 10 bases and J by 1 base, with 7 bases between them. This CDR3 region has 11 residues. CDR3: CATNPNTEAFF. The CDR3 coding sequence is TGTGCCACCAATCCGAACACTGAAGCTTTCTTT.

V usage is TRBV4-2 and J usage is TRBJ2-7; TRBD1 matches at 7 bases. The CDR3 extends over 15 amino acids. V lost 0 bases to trimming and J lost 2 bases; unmatched junction nucleotides: 4. Per the germline V gene, CDR1 is LGHNA and CDR2 is YNFKEQ. The CDR3 sequence: CASSQDPGQTYEQYF. CDR3 nucleotide sequence: TGTGCCAGCAGCCAAGATCCGGGACAGACCTACGAGCAGTACTTC.

The chain links TRBV18 to TRBJ1-1; D gene uncertain. The CDR3 is 15 residues long. Trimming removed 3 bases from V and 1 base from J, with 12 bases in between. Looked up from germline, CDR1 is KGHSH and CDR2 is LQKENI. In DNA form, the CDR3 reads TGTGCCAGCTCACCTAACGAAATAGGGAACACTGAAGCTTTCTTT. Protein sequence: CASSPNEIGNTEAFF.

The chain has TRBV11-2 and TRBJ2-5; D is possibly TRBD2 (6 bases). Germline V gene sequence: CDR1 SGHAT, CDR2 FQNNGV. This CDR3 region has 16 residues. V dropped 3 bases and J dropped 6 bases, with 20 bases sitting between them. The CDR3 DNA follows: TGTGCCAGCAGCTTCCGGGGGACGCGCGGCACGCAGACCCAGTACTTC. It encodes CASSFRGTRGTQTQYF.

The V call is TRBV2, the J call TRBJ2-3, with TRBD2 matching over 14 bases. This CDR3 has 15 amino acids. Germline-derived CDR1 and CDR2 are SNHLY and FYNNEI. V was clipped by 6 bases and J by 4 bases; unmatched bases: 3. The CDR3 sequence: CASRTSGRVSDTQYF. CDR3 sequence (DNA): TGTGCCAGCAGGACTAGCGGGAGGGTTTCAGATACGCAGTATTTT.

The V call is TRBV2, the J call TRBJ2-3; D uncertain. Trimming stripped 2 bases from V and 1 base from J, with 10 bases between. Germline V gene data show CDR1 as SNHLY and CDR2 as FYNNEI. This CDR3 spans 15 amino acids. This CDR3 is CASSEFLGGTDTQYF. CDR3 nucleotide sequence: TGTGCCAGCAGTGAATTCCTAGGCGGCACAGATACGCAGTATTTT. The full variable domain, with the rest looked up from reference TRBV2 and TRBJ2-3, is EPEVTQTPSHQVTQMGQEVILRCVPISNHLYFYWYRQILGQKVEFLVSFYNNEISEKSEIFDDQFSVERPDGSNFTLKIRSTKLEDSAMYFCASSEFLGGTDTQYFGPGTRLTVL.

The V gene is TRBV27, the J gene TRBJ2-3; TRBD2 agrees at 7 bases. CDR3 length equals 17 residues. Unmatched junction bases numbered 12, after V lost 5 bases and J lost 1 base. Germline V gene sequence: CDR1 MNHEY, CDR2 SMNVEV (reference sequence). CDR3 loop: CASSRGGPLARTDTQYF. The CDR3 DNA reads TGTGCCAGCAGTAGGGGAGGGCCGCTCGCCCGCACAGATACGCAGTATTTT.

The gene calls are TRBV25-1 and TRBJ1-2, with a tentative D call TRBD1 (5 bases). V gave up 2 bases and J gave up 1 base, with 14 bases separating them. Germline lookup yields CDR1 MGHDK and CDR2 SYGVNS. This CDR3 has 16 amino acids. DNA of the CDR3: TGTGCCAGCAGTGAACCGCCGGGACGGGATAACTATGGCTACACCTTC. Translated, it gives CASSEPPGRDNYGYTF.

V is TRBV18 and J is TRBJ1-1, with D perhaps TRBD1 (6 bases). V lost 4 bases and J 4 bases, leaving 13 bases between the germline ends. The CDR3 has 14 residues. Germline-derived CDR1 and CDR2 are KGHSH and LQKENI. CDR3 nucleotides: TGTGCCAGCTCACAAGGGAGAGGGGGCACTGAAGCTTTCTTT. It is translated as CASSQGRGGTEAFF.

This chain links TRBV7-3 with TRBJ2-2; weak D call: TRBD1 (5 bases). V lost 4 bases and J 1 base, leaving 13 bases between the germline ends. Germline CDR1 and CDR2: SGHTA and FQGTGA. The CDR3 has 16 amino acids. The CDR3 coding sequence is TGTGCCAGCAGCTCTCACACAACAGGGAACACCGGGGAGCTGTTTTTT. Residues: CASSSHTTGNTGELFF. Supplemented by reference TRBV7-3 and TRBJ2-2, the full variable domain reads GAGVSQTPSNKVTEKGKYVELRCDPISGHTALYWYRQSLGQGPEFLIYFQGTGAADDSGLPNDRFFAVRPEGSVSTLKIQRTERGDSAVYLCASSSHTTGNTGELFFGEGSRLTVL.

The chain recombines TRBV30 with TRBJ2-1; possibly TRBD2 for D (6 bases). Germline CDR1 GTSNPN, CDR2 SVGIG (reference sequence). This CDR3 contains 16 residues. Trimming stripped 0 bases from V and 3 bases from J, with 15 bases between. The CDR3 region has the DNA TGTGCCTGGAGTGTCCCTCAGCGGGTAAACTACAATGAGCAGTTCTTC. Protein sequence: CAWSVPQRVNYNEQFF.

The V and J genes are TRBV5-5 and TRBJ2-2; 7 nucleotides align to TRBD1. V lost 3 bases, J lost 0 bases, and 8 bases stayed unmatched. This CDR3 region has 17 residues. Germline CDR1 reads SGHKS; CDR2 reads YYEKEE (reference sequence). The DNA of the CDR3 is TGTGCCAGCAGCTCGTCGACAGGGTGGGCGAACACCGGGGAGCTGTTTTTT. Its protein product is CASSSSTGWANTGELFF. Supplemented by reference TRBV5-5 and TRBJ2-2, the full variable domain reads DAGVTQSPTHLIKTRGQQVTLRCSPISGHKSVSWYQQVLGQGPQFIFQYYEKEERGRGNFPDRFSARQFPNYSSELNVNALLLGDSALYLCASSSSTGWANTGELFFGEGSRLTVL.